This is a list of T cell receptor beta chains from one sample in a study of blood T cells in healthy people across ages. Using its own MiXCR run on the 5' RACE reads, TCRdb lists one record per CDR3 protein. The sample has more than 650,000 distinct CDR3 sequences, approximately 24% seen once. Another study also made use of these data, one on T cells of mothers and their children.

The specimen was blood. The receptors shown here come from a boy younger than 18 in good health. Each CDR3 is given with its conserved first and last residue. D genes are given only for firm matches. The size field is filled for only some rows; it gives once, few, many or a size class.

clone_size: few
v_call: TRBV5-1
j_call: TRBJ2-3
d_call: TRBD1
cdr3_nt: TGCGCCAGCAGCCCCGACAGGGTTGAAGATACGCAGTATTTT
cdr3_aa: CASSPDRVEDTQYF

clone_size: .
v_call: TRBV4-1
j_call: TRBJ1-1
d_call: .
cdr3_nt: TGCGCCAGCAGCCAAGTGGCGAGAACAGGGAGTCGCACTGAAGCTTTCTTT
cdr3_aa: CASSQVARTGSRTEAFF

clone_size: .
v_call: TRBV29-1
j_call: TRBJ1-2
d_call: .
cdr3_nt: TGCAGCGTACGGGGGGCTCCGGGGGTTTATGGCTACACCTTC
cdr3_aa: CSVRGAPGVYGYTF

clone_size: .
v_call: TRBV6-6
j_call: TRBJ1-6
d_call: .
cdr3_nt: TGTGCCAGCGGAGCGGGACCACCCCTCCACTTT
cdr3_aa: CASGAGPPLHF

clone_size: few
v_call: TRBV18
j_call: TRBJ2-7
d_call: .
cdr3_nt: TGTGCCAGCTCACCACCCGGAGGGGGCCACGAGCAGTACTTC
cdr3_aa: CASSPPGGGHEQYF

clone_size: .
v_call: TRBV4-2
j_call: TRBJ2-5
d_call: TRBD1
cdr3_nt: TGTGCCAGCAGCACGGGACAGGGAGGGGGAGAGACCCAGTACTTC
cdr3_aa: CASSTGQGGGETQYF

clone_size: .
v_call: TRBV20-1
j_call: TRBJ2-7
d_call: .
cdr3_nt: TGCAGTGCTAGAGATCAGGGCAGTAGGGGCCGGATGGGGGAGCAGTACTTC
cdr3_aa: CSARDQGSRGRMGEQYF

clone_size: few
v_call: TRBV11-2
j_call: TRBJ2-5
d_call: .
cdr3_nt: TGTGCCAGCAGCTTAGATCGGGACTGGGAAGGGACAAAAGAGACCCAGTACTTC
cdr3_aa: CASSLDRDWEGTKETQYF

clone_size: .
v_call: TRBV7-6
j_call: TRBJ1-1
d_call: .
cdr3_nt: TGTGCCAGCAGCTTATTGACGGGGGGGGCGACTACCTTGAACACTGAAGCTTTCTTT
cdr3_aa: CASSLLTGGATTLNTEAFF

clone_size: .
v_call: TRBV6-2/TRBV6-3
j_call: TRBJ1-3
d_call: .
cdr3_nt: TGTGCCAGCAGTTTGGAGAGACTACTTCGAAACACCATATATTTT
cdr3_aa: CASSLERLLRNTIYF

clone_size: few
v_call: TRBV9
j_call: TRBJ1-3
d_call: .
cdr3_nt: TGTGCCAGCAGCGCCGGACTTCTTAGCTCTGGAAACACCATATATTTT
cdr3_aa: CASSAGLLSSGNTIYF

clone_size: .
v_call: TRBV27
j_call: TRBJ2-2
d_call: .
cdr3_nt: TGTGCCAGCAGTGGGGACAACGCGAACACCGGGGAGCTGTTTTTT
cdr3_aa: CASSGDNANTGELFF

clone_size: few
v_call: TRBV7-6
j_call: TRBJ2-1
d_call: .
cdr3_nt: TGTGCCAGCAGCTCCCAAGGGGGGGTACCGGATGAGCAGTTCTTC
cdr3_aa: CASSSQGGVPDEQFF

clone_size: few
v_call: TRBV5-1
j_call: TRBJ2-5
d_call: .
cdr3_nt: TGCGCCAGCAGGTGGAAGCATGACCCCGTGTACTTC
cdr3_aa: CASRWKHDPVYF

clone_size: few
v_call: TRBV5-1
j_call: TRBJ2-5
d_call: TRBD2
cdr3_nt: TGCGCCAGCAGCGGACTACTGACTAGCGGGCAAGAGACCCAGTACTTC
cdr3_aa: CASSGLLTSGQETQYF

clone_size: few
v_call: TRBV5-1
j_call: TRBJ2-1
d_call: TRBD2
cdr3_nt: TGCGCCAGCAGCTTTCAACTAGCGGGGGGTCCCTACAATGAGCAGTTCTTC
cdr3_aa: CASSFQLAGGPYNEQFF

clone_size: .
v_call: TRBV12-3/TRBV12-4
j_call: TRBJ2-7
d_call: TRBD1
cdr3_nt: TGTGCCAGCAGTTCCCGGACAGGGTACAACGAGCAGTACTTC
cdr3_aa: CASSSRTGYNEQYF

clone_size: few
v_call: TRBV7-9
j_call: TRBJ2-1
d_call: .
cdr3_nt: TGTGCCAGCAGCCAAGGGGGTCTGCCCAATGAGCAGTTCTTC
cdr3_aa: CASSQGGLPNEQFF

clone_size: once
v_call: TRBV7-3
j_call: TRBJ2-7
d_call: .
cdr3_nt: TGTGCCAGCAGCTTAAGGTCCGGGACATCGGCCTACGAGCAGTACTTC
cdr3_aa: CASSLRSGTSAYEQYF

clone_size: .
v_call: TRBV20-1
j_call: TRBJ2-5
d_call: TRBD2
cdr3_nt: TGCAGTGCTTCCGGGACTAGCCGTCGACTCCAAGAGACCCAGTACTTC
cdr3_aa: CSASGTSRRLQETQYF

clone_size: .
v_call: TRBV11-2
j_call: TRBJ2-5
d_call: TRBD1
cdr3_nt: TGTGCCAGCAGCCAACGGACAGGGTGGGAGACCCAGTACTTC
cdr3_aa: CASSQRTGWETQYF

clone_size: few
v_call: TRBV6-2/TRBV6-3
j_call: TRBJ2-3
d_call: .
cdr3_nt: TGTGCCAGCAGTTACCATGGTCGTGGTAAGGGGCACACGCAGTATTTT
cdr3_aa: CASSYHGRGKGHTQYF